This T cell receptor beta chain is drawn from a study of blood T cells in healthy people across ages (dated by TCRdb to between 2014 and 2017). Regarding the complete study: In model experiments, template switching captured roughly one uniquely barcoded TCR beta cDNA molecule for every two T cells. Using deep sequencing normalized with unique cDNA molecular identifiers, the study measured how TCR beta repertoire diversity changes with age. Four age groups were formed from the donors: young (average approximately 15 years), middle-aged (approximately 40), aged (about 68) and long-lived (approximately 78). To avoid experimental bias, donors of different ages were randomly spread across the sequencing lanes. For two donors (one aged 18 to 29 and one aged 80 or older), the study analyzed two additional independent replicas of 1 million unique cDNA reads from the same blood draw.

Preparation of the library involved 5' RACE. These reads were obtained on an Illumina HiSeq 2500. A second PCR of about 6 to 12 cycles was performed with a sample-barcoded 5' primer and a J-beta primer mix. A unique molecular identifier was introduced onto each TCR beta cDNA molecule by a template-switch 5' adaptor carrying 12 random nucleotides. Each sample yielded at least 2.5 million CDR3-containing paired-end reads. All of the RNA was converted into first-strand cDNA using the Mint cDNA synthesis kit, with a TRBC-specific oligonucleotide serving as the primer. All cDNA was treated with uracil-DNA glycosylase and then went through a first 18-cycle PCR with the universal primers M1SS and BC2_uni_R. As for the authors' bioinformatics: Each sample was normalized by randomly selecting 1 million high-quality reads, each carrying a distinct molecular identifier. Reads sharing molecular identifiers were discarded rather than binned into consensus sequences. CDR3 identification, clonotype clustering and error correction used MiTCR with a Q25 quality threshold and the strictest error-elimination algorithm. A nonparametric unseen species model with Euler transformation was used to estimate a lower bound on total TCR beta diversity. The public sequencing data were trimmed at Q25 with fastp and processed into clonotypes with MiXCR by TCRdb, which kept only in-frame beta chains. When rows share a CDR3 protein, they turn into one entry using the most common DNA and genes. The V and J calls and clone size are TCRdb's, not the authors'. The sample profile shows approximately 1.5 million distinct CDR3 sequences; 30% to 35% of them were found once. Of the sample, about 11% falls within the top ten clones.

Results the study describes overall, beyond this receptor: A strong correlation was found between observed TCR beta diversity and the percentage of naive T cells measured by flow cytometry. The CMV infection status of donors was not known, potentially confounding age-related changes in expanded clonotypes. Compared with the aged group, the long-lived group had more naive CD4+ T cells, fewer expanded clones and increased TCR diversity, a pattern suggesting age selection. Bulk unsorted PBMC profiling prevented conclusive comparison of naive and antigen-experienced compartments. As age increased, observed TCR beta diversity per million T cells dropped in a roughly linear way, and a significant reduction was already evident by age 40. Total diversity estimates from one million sequenced T cells were considered lower bounds and underestimates.

The table lists this clonotype with a few counts. Its antigen has not been determined. It has no much larger one-base neighbor in the sample; base qualities were not kept. Counted from cysteine to phenylalanine, this CDR3 has 15 amino acids. The DNA shown is the 45-base CDR3, in frame from base 1. The germline V gene yields MGHRA for CDR1 and YSYEKL for CDR2. V and J are truncated by 0 bases and 3 bases respectively, leaving an intervening sequence of 9 bases. The donors were a few dozen Caucasian individuals from Russia, aged 6 to 90 years, who were systemically healthy. Each donor gave about 10 milliliters of peripheral blood, drawn into EDTA-treated Vacutainer tubes. PBMCs were isolated by Ficoll-Paque density-gradient centrifugation, with at least 6.5 million obtained per sample. Trizol reagent was used to extract total RNA from the PBMCs, yielding at least 5.5 micrograms per sample. For every donor, flow cytometry on a PBMC aliquot measured the percentage of naive CD45RAhigh/CD27high T cells.

Sequencing used blood. The chain links TRBV4-1 with TRBJ2-1, with the D gene not confidently named. The TCR originated in a woman aged 30 to 39 in good health. The CDR3 protein sequence reads: CASSQDLGIYNEQFF. The base sequence is TGCGCCAGCAGCCAAGACCTAGGGATCTACAATGAGCAGTTCTTC.